This T cell receptor (beta chain) was recovered during a study of cytomegalovirus exposure and HLA in healthy donors. Study outcomes and limitations: In most subjects, TCR beta sequences reportedly gave accurate predictions of HLA-A and HLA-B alleles. TCR beta chain V- and J-gene trimming was linked, in a later analysis, to a missense variant in DCLRE1C. Upon later analysis, TCR association rates were observed to vary by HLA locus, being highest for DRB1 and lowest for HLA-C. CMV antigen specificity of three CMV-associated chains was confirmed in vitro.

This CDR3 has 15 amino acids. Germline V lookup: CDR1 SGHTA, CDR2 FQGTGA. Trimming at V came to 6 bases and at J to 7 bases, leaving 9 bases not matched to a gene. This clone was seen once. Antigen: not known. Amplification used 60 Vbeta primers and 13 Jbeta primers. Libraries were prepared by immunoSEQ multiplex PCR; TCRdb keeps only in-frame clonotypes and omits some of them. The table shows hundreds of thousands of clones, with 83% occurring only once. This receptor was identified in a girl aged 10-17 years in good health and CMV-seronegative. The chain has TRBV7-3 and TRBJ2-1, with TRBD2 identical over 10 bases. What was sequenced was PBMCs. In DNA, the CDR3 is TGTGCCAGCAGTTTTAGCGGGGGGTATAGAAATGAGCAGTTCTTC. Residues: CASSFSGGYRNEQFF.